The entry that follows covers one T cell receptor (beta chain) sequence. The sample belongs to a study of OX40 agonist ivuxolimab in advanced cancers. Study information: The dose-escalation cohort had hepatocellular carcinoma, melanoma, renal cell or head and neck cancer. Partial responses were achieved by three patients, one with hepatocellular carcinoma and two with cutaneous melanoma.

Assay used: immunoSEQ multiplex PCR; TCRdb lists only in-frame clones, some missing. This table has 55,000 to 65,000 clones, roughly 80% appearing once. The CDR3 covers 15 residues. The V gene end was trimmed by 2 bases and the J gene end by 0 bases; junction bases not matched to a gene: 3. CDR1 is SGHTS and CDR2 is YDEGEE in the germline V gene. This clonotype was obtained from an adult with an advanced solid tumor such as melanoma, head and neck, liver or kidney cancer. This material consisted of CD4+ or CD8+ T cells sorted from blood, taken in a trial of the OX40 agonist ivuxolimab. The chain recombines TRBV5-8 with TRBJ2-3; 7 positions agree with TRBD2. CDR3 in amino acids: CASSLSGASTDTQYF. CDR3 nucleotides: TGTGCCAGCAGCTTAAGCGGGGCTAGCACAGATACGCAGTATTTT.